The 21 T cell receptor beta chains below come from one sample, sequenced in a study of blood T cells in healthy people across ages. It was with a sample-barcoded 5' primer and a J-beta primer mix that a second PCR of about 6 to 12 cycles was run. TCRdb recomputed calls from the 5' RACE reads with MiXCR, one row per CDR3 protein. The sample includes hundreds of thousands of distinct CDR3 sequences, 58% of them seen just once. Sequencing input: blood. All receptors come from a man aged 55 to 70 in good health.

V gene TRBV20-1 combines with J gene TRBJ2-1, with 10 bases that match TRBD1. Losses at the gene ends were 3 bases for V and 6 bases for J; bases not matched to a gene: 5. Looked up from germline, CDR1 is DFQATT and CDR2 is SNEGSKA (reference sequence). This CDR3 region has 14 residues. The CDR3 region is CSASRQGAANEQFF. The CDR3 bases are TGCAGTGCTAGTCGACAGGGGGCGGCCAATGAGCAGTTCTTC.

V gene TRBV25-1 combines with J gene TRBJ2-4, with D tentatively TRBD2 (6 bases). Near its end, the DNA agrees better with TRBJ2-5, so the J call may be wrong. The V gene's germline CDR1 is MGHDK and CDR2 SYGVNS. This CDR3 is built from 15 residues. For the CDR3, the DNA is TGTGCCAGCAGTCCCCTGTACGGGGGCCAAGAGACCCAGTACTTC. Translated: CASSPLYGGQETQYF.

This chain uses TRBV2 with TRBJ2-1; the D is unclear. The germline V gene has CDR1 SNHLY and CDR2 FYNNEI. This CDR3 has 10 amino acids. V lost 6 bases to trimming and J lost 13 bases, with 10 bases between them. CDR3 nucleotide sequence: TGTGCCAGCAGCGTAGAGACCCAGTTCTTC. It translates to CASSVETQFF.

This CDR3 reads CASSVGTSGYNEQFF. The CDR3 DNA reads as TGTGCCAGCAGCGTAGGGACTAGCGGATACAATGAGCAGTTCTTC. The chain is built from TRBV9 and TRBJ2-1; 10 positions match TRBD2. CDR3 length: 15 amino acids. Germline trimming cut 0 bases from V and 4 bases from J; bases unmatched to any gene: 1. CDR1 is SGDLS, CDR2 YYNGEE, per germline.

The chain carries TRBV3-1 and TRBJ2-3, with 9 bases lining up with TRBD2. Germline-derived CDR1 and CDR2 are LGHDT and YNNKEL (reference sequence). Trimming removed 1 base from V and 4 bases from J; junction bases left unmatched: 9. CDR3 length: 17 amino acids. The CDR3, as DNA: TGTGCCAGCAGCCAAGGTCCTAGCGGGGTGGGGGCAGATACGCAGTATTTT. It yields the protein CASSQGPSGVGADTQYF.

J is TRBJ1-6 and V is TRBV6-1; D is possibly TRBD1 (5 bases). The CDR3 extends over 15 amino acids. CDR1 and CDR2 (germline): MNHNS, SASEGT. V lost 2 bases, J lost 9 bases, and 14 bases lay in between. CDR3 region: CASSETWQGGSPLHF. The DNA for the CDR3 is TGTGCCAGCAGTGAAACGTGGCAGGGCGGTTCACCCCTCCACTTT.

The rearrangement links TRBV20-1 to TRBJ2-7; D uncertain. The germline V gene has CDR1 DFQATT and CDR2 SNEGSKA (reference sequence). The ends were cut back, 3 bases at V and 0 bases at J, with 6 bases in the middle. The CDR3 sequence is 12 residues long. The CDR3 protein is CSASWSSYEQYF. The CDR3 coding sequence is TGCAGTGCTAGCTGGAGCTCCTACGAGCAGTACTTC.

Written as DNA, the CDR3 is TGCAGTGCTAGTTGGAGGGGGCGCGGGGAGACCCAGTACTTC. Translating it yields CSASWRGRGETQYF. V gene TRBV20-1 combines with J gene TRBJ2-5; the D gene is possibly TRBD1 (7 bases). The germline gives CDR1 DFQATT, CDR2 SNEGSKA (reference sequence). Trimming left V 3 bases short and J 5 bases short, with 16 bases between. CDR3 size: 14 residues.

The V call is TRBV7-2, the J call TRBJ2-1; tentatively, D is TRBD2 (5 bases). Germline loops: CDR1 SGHTA, CDR2 FQGNSA. The CDR3 loop spans 13 amino acids. The ends were cut back, 0 bases at V and 11 bases at J, with 11 bases in the middle. The CDR3 DNA reads TGTGCCAGCAGCTTAGCGTCTGACTACCAGCAGTTCTTC. This sequence encodes CASSLASDYQQFF.

Points on this clonotype: An end of the junction does not agree with germline; a read error may underlie this. V and J are TRBV7-2 and TRBJ2-7; 10 positions match TRBD2. In germline, CDR1 is SGHTA, CDR2 FQGNSA. This CDR3 is 14 amino acids long. CDR3 DNA sequence: TGTGCCTGCAGCTCCACTAGCGGGGTAGAGACCCGGTACTTC. It is translated as CACSSTSGVETRYF.

To note about this clonotype: A clone one base away is much larger, so this may be a read error. The genes are TRBV6-5 and TRBJ2-1; D is ambiguous. V was cut by 2 bases and J by 7 bases, with 0 bases left in between. The CDR3 is 10 amino acids. Germline CDR1 is MNHEY and CDR2 is SVGAGI. The CDR3 reads CASSYNEQFF. CDR3 nucleotide sequence: TGTGCCAGCAGTTACAATGAGCAGTTCTTC.

This clonotype was observed a handful of times. The genes are TRBV29-1 and TRBJ2-5; 12 nucleotides line up with TRBD1. V lost 8 bases to trimming and J lost 6 bases; unmatched junction nucleotides: 10. The CDR3 is 14 amino acids. Germline assignment: CDR1 SQVTM and CDR2 ANQGSEA. CDR3 nucleotide sequence: TGCAGCACGAGGGACAGGGGGCTTAGGAAGACCCAGTACTTC. This encodes CSTRDRGLRKTQYF. Complete variable domain (other parts from reference TRBV29-1 and TRBJ2-5): SAVISQKPSRDICQRGTSLTIQCQVDSQVTMMFWYRQQPGQSLTLIATANQGSEATYESGFVIDKFPISRPNLTFSTLTVSNMSPEDSSIYLCSTRDRGLRKTQYFGPGTRLLVL.

At least ten counts were recorded for this clonotype. Compared with germline, one end of the junction differs, possibly owing to a read error. The chain couples TRBV5-1 to TRBJ2-1, with a weak D call TRBD1 (6 bases). CDR3 length equals 13 residues. The germline V gene encodes CDR1 SGHRS and CDR2 YFSETQ. This CDR3 is CASSLGGYNEQFF. The CDR3 DNA reads TGTGCCAGCAGCTTAGGGGGATACAATGAGCAGTTCTTC.

This clonotype was counted a few times. The V gene is TRBV5-1, the J gene TRBJ2-1; 10 bases map to TRBD2. The trim removed 4 bases at V and 3 bases at J, leaving 4 bases unmatched. This CDR3 is built from 15 residues. From germline, CDR1 is SGHRS and CDR2 YFSETQ. In DNA form, the CDR3 reads TGCGCCAGCAGCCCCGGACTAGCGGACTACAATGAGCAGTTCTTC. Translated, it gives CASSPGLADYNEQFF.

This clonotype was detected only once. CDR3 coding DNA: TGTGCCAGCAGCGGCTGGACAGAATATAATTCACCCCTCCACTTT. It yields the protein CASSGWTEYNSPLHF. The V gene is TRBV5-6, the J gene TRBJ1-6, with TRBD1 as a possible D gene (6 bases). With 4 bases removed from V and 4 bases from J, the gap between germline ends came to 12 bases. Germline V gene data show CDR1 as SGHDT and CDR2 as YYEEEE. The CDR3 extends over 15 amino acids.

This chain uses TRBV7-2 with TRBJ2-1; D is possibly TRBD2 (6 bases). With 4 bases removed from V and 10 bases from J, the gap between germline ends came to 14 bases. Per the germline V gene, CDR1 is SGHTA and CDR2 is FQGNSA. CDR3 length: 13 amino acids. The CDR3 here is CASSSQSGGEQFF. The CDR3 DNA follows: TGTGCCAGCAGCTCCCAGAGCGGAGGGGAGCAGTTCTTC.

The chain carries TRBV5-1 and TRBJ2-5, with TRBD2 identical over 13 bases. The J segment lost 3 bases and the V segment lost 2 bases, leaving 1 base of the junction unmatched. The CDR3 loop spans 15 amino acids. Germline assignment: CDR1 SGHRS and CDR2 YFSETQ. CDR3 nucleotide sequence: TGCGCCAGCAGCTTTGGGACTAGCGGGAAAGAGACCCAGTACTTC. It translates to CASSFGTSGKETQYF.

The chain is built from TRBV5-5 and TRBJ2-7; a weak D match, TRBD1 (5 bases). Germline assignment: CDR1 SGHKS and CDR2 YYEKEE (reference sequence). The V end lost 4 bases, the J end lost 5 bases, and 16 bases lay between the germline ends. The CDR3 is 14 amino acids. DNA of the CDR3: TGTGCCAGCAGCCCCCAGGGTCTGTTGGACGAGCAGTACTTC. Amino acids: CASSPQGLLDEQYF.

This rearrangement joins TRBV20-1 to TRBJ1-6, with a tentative D call TRBD1 (6 bases). The CDR3 contains 16 residues. V was trimmed by 6 bases and J by 8 bases, leaving 23 bases between them. From germline, CDR1 is DFQATT and CDR2 SNEGSKA (reference sequence). CDR3 residues: CSAGTLSTIRDSPLHF. CDR3 nucleotides: TGCAGTGCGGGGACACTCAGCACGATTCGGGATTCACCCCTCCACTTT.

The chain joins TRBV7-9 to TRBJ1-3; D call uncertain. V was pared by 5 bases and J by 9 bases, with 14 bases between. The CDR3 length is 13 residues. CDR1 and CDR2 from the germline V gene are SEHNR and FQNEAQ (reference sequence). CDR3 sequence (DNA): TGTGCCAGCAGCCCTAGGGTGGCTTTCACCATATATTTT. Translation gives CASSPRVAFTIYF.

The chain links TRBV24-1 to TRBJ2-5, with TRBD2 identical over 9 bases. The V and J ends lost 0 bases and 11 bases, in that order; junction bases with no gene match: 12. Germline loops: CDR1 KGHDR, CDR2 SFDVKD. CDR3 length equals 16 residues. The CDR3 region is CATSDLQAGGRNEQYF. CDR3 coding DNA: TGTGCCACCAGTGATTTGCAGGCGGGGGGGCGTAATGAGCAGTACTTC.